The rows below give T cell receptor beta chains drawn from one sample of a study of shared clonotypes between healthy human individuals. TCRdb keeps only in-frame clones here, not all; method: immunoSEQ multiplex PCR. The sample has about 600,000 clones; roughly 98% are singletons. The sequenced sample consisted of naive CD8+ T cells sorted from blood. These receptors were collected from a young man in good health. Both conserved end residues are part of each CDR3. The D gene is left open where the match is weak. Clone size appears in some rows only: once, few, many, or a class for an expanded clone.

D | size | J | V | CDR3 | DNA
. | . | TRBJ1-4 | TRBV7-9 | CASSPRGGAGEKLFF | TGTGCCAGCAGCCCGCGGGGAGGGGCCGGTGAAAAACTGTTTTTT
. | . | TRBJ2-1 | TRBV6-5 | CASSNLAASYNEQFF | TGTGCCAGCAGTAACTTAGCGGCCTCCTACAATGAGCAGTTCTTC
TRBD1 | . | TRBJ2-2 | TRBV5-6 | CASSLGTANTGELFF | TGTGCCAGCAGCCTCGGGACAGCGAACACCGGGGAGCTGTTTTTT
. | . | TRBJ2-5 | TRBV12-2 | CASRLLVGTGGRETQYF | TGTGCAAGTCGCTTACTGGTTGGGACAGGGGGCCGGGAGACCCAGTACTTC
. | . | TRBJ2-1 | TRBV27 | CASSLTLGYEQFF | TGTGCCAGCAGTTTAACCCTAGGCTATGAGCAGTTCTTC
TRBD1 | . | TRBJ2-7 | TRBV7-9 | CASSPRWIGTGPYEQYF | TGTGCCAGCAGCCCCAGGTGGATCGGGACAGGACCTTACGAGCAGTACTTC
. | . | TRBJ2-7 | TRBV10-3 | CAISEPPSYEQYF | TGTGCCATCAGTGAACCACCTTCCTACGAGCAGTACTTC
. | . | TRBJ2-6 | TRBV6-5 | CASSPYSGANVLTF | TGTGCCAGCAGTCCCTACTCTGGGGCCAACGTCCTGACTTTC
. | . | TRBJ1-2 | TRBV6-5 | CASSTLTGLGGYTF | TGTGCCAGCAGTACACTAACAGGGCTGGGGGGCTACACCTTC
TRBD1 | . | TRBJ1-1 | TRBV28 | CASSRTGFNTEAFF | TGTGCCAGCAGTAGGACAGGGTTTAACACTGAAGCTTTCTTT
. | once | TRBJ2-5 | TRBV5-1 | CASSAQIDGETQYF | TGCGCCAGCAGCGCACAGATTGACGGGGAGACCCAGTACTTC
TRBD1 | . | TRBJ2-3 | TRBV19 | CASSKWTGGTDTQYF | TGTGCCAGTAGTAAATGGACAGGGGGCACAGATACGCAGTATTTT
TRBD2 | . | TRBJ2-1 | TRBV28 | CASSLLRGGNEQFF | TGTGCCAGCAGTTTATTACGCGGGGGGAATGAGCAGTTCTTC
. | . | TRBJ2-7 | TRBV7-9 | CASSWGYEQYF | TGTGCCAGCAGTTGGGGCTACGAGCAGTACTTC
TRBD2 | . | TRBJ2-1 | TRBV7-9 | CASSLARLAGYNEQFF | TGTGCCAGCAGCTTAGCCCGACTAGCGGGATACAATGAGCAGTTCTTC
. | . | TRBJ2-7 | TRBV27 | CASSATGTYEQYF | TGTGCCAGCAGTGCTACAGGCACCTACGAGCAGTACTTC
TRBD2 | . | TRBJ2-7 | TRBV6-1 | CASSDGGRAVYEQYF | TGTGCCAGCAGTGACGGCGGGAGGGCCGTTTACGAGCAGTACTTC
. | . | TRBJ2-7 | TRBV27 | CASSLSGYYEQYF | TGTGCCAGCAGTCTCTCAGGTTACTACGAGCAGTACTTC
. | . | TRBJ1-5 | TRBV27 | CASRGVTTQPQHF | TGTGCCAGCAGGGGGGTAACAACTCAGCCCCAGCATTTT
TRBD1 | once | TRBJ2-7 | TRBV7-9 | CASSPPRTGVYEQYF | TGTGCCAGCAGCCCCCCCAGGACAGGGGTTTACGAGCAGTACTTC
TRBD2 | . | TRBJ2-5 | TRBV11-2 | CASSLDMWGLAGVGQETQYF | TGTGCCAGCAGCTTAGATATGTGGGGACTAGCGGGAGTGGGGCAAGAGACCCAGTACTTC
. | . | TRBJ2-7 | TRBV7-9 | CASSPRGGTVSYEQYF | TGTGCCAGCAGCCCCCGCGGGGGGACAGTATCCTACGAGCAGTACTTC
. | . | TRBJ2-1 | TRBV29-1 | CSVVSSDTYNEQFF | TGCAGCGTTGTTTCTAGCGACACCTACAATGAGCAGTTCTTC
. | . | TRBJ2-5 | TRBV9 | CASSVSGVLETQYF | TGTGCCAGCAGCGTATCAGGGGTTCTGGAGACCCAGTACTTC
. | . | TRBJ2-1 | TRBV6-4 | CASSDSASVPEQFF | TGTGCCAGCAGTGACTCGGCTAGCGTTCCTGAGCAGTTCTTC
TRBD1 | . | TRBJ1-1 | TRBV27 | CASSSGGEAFF | TGTGCCAGCAGCTCAGGGGGTGAAGCTTTCTTT
TRBD1 | . | TRBJ1-2 | TRBV28 | CATEVGTENNYGYTF | TGTGCCACCGAAGTCGGGACAGAAAATAACTATGGCTACACCTTC
. | . | TRBJ2-7 | TRBV5-1 | CASSFGTSSYEQYF | TGCGCCAGCAGCTTTGGCACGAGCTCCTACGAGCAGTACTTC
. | . | TRBJ2-1 | TRBV11-2 | CASSFTDNEQFF | TGTGCCAGCAGCTTTACCGACAATGAGCAGTTCTTC
. | . | TRBJ2-7 | TRBV4-3 | CASSQDNRPYEQYF | TGCGCCAGCAGCCAAGATAACAGGCCCTACGAGCAGTACTTC
. | . | TRBJ1-2 | TRBV27 | CASSLSSGGASYGYTF | TGTGCCAGCAGTTTATCTTCGGGAGGGGCTTCCTATGGCTACACCTTC
TRBD1 | . | TRBJ1-4 | TRBV18 | CASSLDRIATNEKLFF | TGTGCCAGCTCTCTGGACAGGATTGCAACTAATGAAAAACTGTTTTTT
TRBD1 | . | TRBJ2-7 | TRBV27 | CASSFTGDGYEQYF | TGTGCCAGCAGTTTTACAGGGGACGGCTACGAGCAGTACTTC
TRBD2 | . | TRBJ2-5 | TRBV9 | CASSMRLAGREETQYF | TGTGCCAGCAGCATGAGACTAGCGGGAAGGGAAGAGACCCAGTACTTC
. | . | TRBJ2-2 | TRBV9 | CASSFRTELNTGELFF | TGTGCCAGCAGCTTCCGGACAGAATTGAACACCGGGGAGCTGTTTTTT
. | . | TRBJ2-4 | TRBV4-1 | CASSSASKNIQYF | TGCGCCAGCAGCTCTGCGTCCAAAAACATTCAGTACTTC
TRBD1 | . | TRBJ2-3 | TRBV7-6 | CASSYRDRGADTQYF | TGTGCCAGCAGCTATCGGGACAGGGGTGCAGATACGCAGTATTTT
. | . | TRBJ1-2 | TRBV5-1 | CASRRAHDTQYGYTF | TGCGCCAGCAGGCGAGCCCACGACACTCAATATGGCTACACCTTC
TRBD2 | once | TRBJ2-1 | TRBV9 | CASSIGLAGEDEQFF | TGTGCCAGCAGCATCGGACTAGCGGGAGAGGATGAGCAGTTCTTC
. | . | TRBJ2-7 | TRBV27 | CASSLSRSYEQYF | TGTGCCAGCAGTTTATCTAGAAGTTACGAGCAGTACTTC
. | . | TRBJ2-3 | TRBV27 | CASSTLGNEGPDTQYF | TGTGCCAGCAGTACCCTCGGGAATGAGGGGCCAGATACGCAGTATTTT
. | . | TRBJ2-2 | TRBV6-5 | CASRGQTNTGELFF | TGTGCCAGCAGAGGACAAACGAACACCGGGGAGCTGTTTTTT
TRBD1 | . | TRBJ2-7 | TRBV29-1 | CSVRTGSNSYEQYF | TGCAGCGTAAGGACAGGGTCAAACTCCTACGAGCAGTACTTC
TRBD2 | . | TRBJ2-1 | TRBV10-1 | CASSDGTSGWARNEQFF | TGCGCCAGCAGTGATGGGACTAGCGGGTGGGCTCGCAATGAGCAGTTCTTC
. | . | TRBJ2-7 | TRBV11-2 | CASSLGTYEQYF | TGTGCCAGCAGCTTAGGGACCTACGAGCAGTACTTC
TRBD1 | . | TRBJ2-2 | TRBV7-3 | CASSEGQGYTGELFF | TGTGCCAGCAGCGAGGGACAGGGTTACACCGGGGAGCTGTTTTTT
. | . | TRBJ1-5 | TRBV27 | CASSGTRENQPQHF | TGTGCCAGCAGTGGGACCCGGGAAAATCAGCCCCAGCATTTT
. | . | TRBJ2-1 | TRBV20-1 | CSAREVGEQFF | TGCAGTGCTAGAGAGGTAGGGGAGCAGTTCTTC
. | once | TRBJ1-5 | TRBV29-1 | CSVVGEGNQPQHF | TGCAGCGTTGTGGGAGAAGGGAATCAGCCCCAGCATTTT
. | . | TRBJ2-2 | TRBV19 | CASSARDRPGELFF | TGTGCCAGTAGTGCCCGGGACCGGCCCGGGGAGCTGTTTTTT
. | . | TRBJ2-3 | TRBV5-1 | CASSGSQGARDTQYF | TGCGCCAGCAGCGGCAGCCAAGGGGCGAGGGATACGCAGTATTTT
TRBD1 | . | TRBJ1-5 | TRBV6-5 | CASSPTGGGSQPQHF | TGTGCCAGCAGTCCGACAGGGGGGGGAAGCCAGCCCCAGCATTTT
. | . | TRBJ1-3 | TRBV9 | CASSFEGGSGNTIYF | TGTGCCAGCAGCTTCGAGGGAGGCTCTGGAAACACCATATATTTT
TRBD2 | . | TRBJ2-3 | TRBV29-1 | CSVEPSTSGRPVF | TGCAGCGTTGAACCGTCGACTAGCGGGAGGCCTGTTTTT
. | . | TRBJ2-2 | TRBV7-2 | CASSFNHWMDTGELFF | TGTGCCAGCAGCTTTAACCACTGGATGGACACCGGGGAGCTGTTTTTT